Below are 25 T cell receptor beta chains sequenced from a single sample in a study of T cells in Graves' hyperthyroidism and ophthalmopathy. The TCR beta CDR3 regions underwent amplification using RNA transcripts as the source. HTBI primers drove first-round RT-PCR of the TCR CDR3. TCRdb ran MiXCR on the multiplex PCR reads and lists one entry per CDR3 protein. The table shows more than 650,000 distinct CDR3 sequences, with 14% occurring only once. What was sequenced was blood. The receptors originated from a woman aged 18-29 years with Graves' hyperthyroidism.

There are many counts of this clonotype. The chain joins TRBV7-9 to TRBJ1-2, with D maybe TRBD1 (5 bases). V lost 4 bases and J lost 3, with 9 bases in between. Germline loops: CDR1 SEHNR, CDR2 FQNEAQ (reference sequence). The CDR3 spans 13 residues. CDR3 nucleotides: TGTGCCAGCAGCTCTCAGGGTTACTATGGCTACACCTTC. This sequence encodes CASSSQGYYGYTF.

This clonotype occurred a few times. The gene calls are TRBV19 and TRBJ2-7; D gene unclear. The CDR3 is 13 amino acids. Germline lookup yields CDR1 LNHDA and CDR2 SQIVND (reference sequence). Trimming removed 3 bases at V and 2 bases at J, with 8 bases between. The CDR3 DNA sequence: TGTGCCAGTAGTATTGGCCTAGCCTACGAGCAGTACTTC. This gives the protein CASSIGLAYEQYF.

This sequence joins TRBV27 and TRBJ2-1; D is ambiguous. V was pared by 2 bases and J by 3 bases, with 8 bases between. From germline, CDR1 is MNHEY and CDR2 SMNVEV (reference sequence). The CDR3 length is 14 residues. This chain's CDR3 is CASSLPGYYNEQFF. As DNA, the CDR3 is TGTGCCAGCAGTTTACCCGGATACTACAATGAGCAGTTCTTC.

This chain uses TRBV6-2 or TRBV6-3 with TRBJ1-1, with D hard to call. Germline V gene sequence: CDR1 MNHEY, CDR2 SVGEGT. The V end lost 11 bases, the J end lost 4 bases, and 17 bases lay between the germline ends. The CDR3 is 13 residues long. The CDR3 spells CAGTITLGTEAFF. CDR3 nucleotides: TGTGCCGGTACAATTACTCTGGGCACTGAAGCTTTCTTT.

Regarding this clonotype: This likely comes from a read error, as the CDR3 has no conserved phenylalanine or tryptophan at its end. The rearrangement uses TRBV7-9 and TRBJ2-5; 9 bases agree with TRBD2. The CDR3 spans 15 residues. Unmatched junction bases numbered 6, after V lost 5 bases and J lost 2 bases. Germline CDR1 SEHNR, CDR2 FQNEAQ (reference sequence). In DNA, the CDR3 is TGTGCCAGCAGCCCTAGCGGGAAGGGGCAAGAGACCCAGTACTTG. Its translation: CASSPSGKGQETQYL.

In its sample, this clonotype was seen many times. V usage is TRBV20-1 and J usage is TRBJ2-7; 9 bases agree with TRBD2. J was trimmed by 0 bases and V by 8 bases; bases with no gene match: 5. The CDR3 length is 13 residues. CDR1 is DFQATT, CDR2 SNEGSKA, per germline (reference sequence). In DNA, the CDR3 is TGCAGTTTAAGACTAGCGGACTCCTACGAGCAGTACTTC. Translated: CSLRLADSYEQYF.

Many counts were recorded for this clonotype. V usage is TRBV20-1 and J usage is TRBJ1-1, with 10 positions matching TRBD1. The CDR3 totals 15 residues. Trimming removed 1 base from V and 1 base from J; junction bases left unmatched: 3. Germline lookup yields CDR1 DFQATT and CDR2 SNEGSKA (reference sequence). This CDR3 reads CSARGDRGWNTEAFF. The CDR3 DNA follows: TGCAGTGCTAGAGGGGACAGGGGTTGGAACACTGAAGCTTTCTTT.

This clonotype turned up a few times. CDR3 region: CASSLSSASYEQYF. CDR3 nucleotide sequence: TGTGCCAGCAGTTTATCCTCAGCCTCCTACGAGCAGTACTTC. V is TRBV27 and J is TRBJ2-7; D gene unclear. CDR1 and CDR2 from the germline V gene are MNHEY and SMNVEV (reference sequence). Trimming left V 0 bases short and J 0 bases short, with 6 bases between. The CDR3 is 14 amino acids.

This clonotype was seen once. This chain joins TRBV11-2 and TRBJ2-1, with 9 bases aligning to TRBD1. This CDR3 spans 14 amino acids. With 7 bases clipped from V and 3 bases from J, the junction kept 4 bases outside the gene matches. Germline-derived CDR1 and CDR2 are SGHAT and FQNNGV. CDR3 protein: CASTDRGNYNEQFF. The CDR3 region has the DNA TGTGCCAGCACAGACAGGGGGAACTACAATGAGCAGTTCTTC.

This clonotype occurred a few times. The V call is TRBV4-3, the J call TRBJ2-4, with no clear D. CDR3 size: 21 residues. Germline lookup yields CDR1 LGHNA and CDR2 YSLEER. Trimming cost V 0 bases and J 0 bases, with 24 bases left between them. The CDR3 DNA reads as TGCGCCAGCAGCCAAGACCCAAAGGGCCCGACGTTTTCGGTAGCCAAAAACATTCAGTACTTC. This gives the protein CASSQDPKGPTFSVAKNIQYF.

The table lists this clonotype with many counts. CDR3 loop: CASRPAGGRLETQYF. DNA for the CDR3: TGTGCCAGCAGACCGGCGGGTGGGCGACTGGAGACCCAGTACTTC. The chain carries TRBV2 and TRBJ2-5, with D maybe TRBD2 (5 bases). V was shortened by 6 bases and J by 5 bases, with 19 bases between the two germline ends. This CDR3 is 15 amino acids long. Germline V gene data show CDR1 as SNHLY and CDR2 as FYNNEI.

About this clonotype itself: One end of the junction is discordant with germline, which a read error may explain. The CDR3 region is CASSADSYDQYF. As DNA, the CDR3 is TGTGCCAGTAGTGCTGACAGCTACGATCAGTACTTC. The chain is built from TRBV19 and TRBJ2-7, with D possibly matching TRBD1 (5 bases). Germline CDR1 and CDR2: LNHDA and SQIVND (reference sequence). The CDR3 totals 12 residues. The full variable domain, rest sourced from reference TRBV19 and TRBJ2-7, is DGGITQSPKYLFRKEGQNVTLSCEQNLNHDAMYWYRQDPGQGLRLIYYSQIVNDFQKGDIAEGYSVSREKKESFPLTVTSAQKNPTAFYLCASSADSYDQYFGPGTRLTVT.

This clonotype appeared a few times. CDR3 sequence: CASRKPGLAGRYGEQFF. The CDR3 nucleotides are TGTGCCAGCAGGAAACCGGGACTAGCGGGGAGGTACGGTGAGCAGTTCTTC. This rearrangement joins TRBV6-1 to TRBJ2-1; 13 bases map to TRBD2. The CDR3 covers 17 residues. V trimming: 6 bases; J trimming: 9 bases; junction bases outside the gene matches: 14. Looked up from germline, CDR1 is MNHNS and CDR2 is SASEGT.

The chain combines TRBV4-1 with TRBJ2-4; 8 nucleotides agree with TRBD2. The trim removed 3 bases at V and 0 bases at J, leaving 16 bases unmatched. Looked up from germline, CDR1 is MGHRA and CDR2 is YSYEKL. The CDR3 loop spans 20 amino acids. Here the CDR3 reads CASSHAGTRIGEIAKNIQYF. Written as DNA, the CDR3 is TGCGCCAGCAGCCATGCCGGGACTAGAATTGGGGAGATAGCCAAAAACATTCAGTACTTC.

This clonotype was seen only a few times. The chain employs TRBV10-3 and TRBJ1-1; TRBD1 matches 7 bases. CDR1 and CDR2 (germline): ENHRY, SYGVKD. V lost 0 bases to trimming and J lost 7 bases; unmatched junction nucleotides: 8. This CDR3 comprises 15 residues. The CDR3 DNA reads TGTGCCATCAGTGAGTCGACGAGGGGGCAGGGTGAAGCTTTCTTT. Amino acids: CAISESTRGQGEAFF.

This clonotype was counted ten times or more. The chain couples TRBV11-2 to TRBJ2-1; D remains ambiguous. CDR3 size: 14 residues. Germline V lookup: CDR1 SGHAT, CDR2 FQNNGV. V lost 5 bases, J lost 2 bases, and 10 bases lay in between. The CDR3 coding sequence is TGTGCCAGCAGCAATCCCTGGACCTACAATGAGCAGTTCTTC. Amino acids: CASSNPWTYNEQFF.

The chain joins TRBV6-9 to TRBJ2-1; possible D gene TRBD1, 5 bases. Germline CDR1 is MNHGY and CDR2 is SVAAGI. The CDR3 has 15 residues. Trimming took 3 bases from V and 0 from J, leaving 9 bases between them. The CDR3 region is CASSYVQGSYNEQFF. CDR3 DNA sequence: TGTGCCAGCAGTTACGTTCAGGGCTCCTACAATGAGCAGTTCTTC.

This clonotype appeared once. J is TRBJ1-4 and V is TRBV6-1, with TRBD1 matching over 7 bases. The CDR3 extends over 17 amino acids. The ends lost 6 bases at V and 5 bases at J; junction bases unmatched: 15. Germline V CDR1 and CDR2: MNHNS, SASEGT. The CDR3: CASRTGRGEGSNEKLFF. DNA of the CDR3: TGTGCCAGCAGGACAGGGAGAGGGGAGGGAAGCAATGAAAAACTGTTTTTT.

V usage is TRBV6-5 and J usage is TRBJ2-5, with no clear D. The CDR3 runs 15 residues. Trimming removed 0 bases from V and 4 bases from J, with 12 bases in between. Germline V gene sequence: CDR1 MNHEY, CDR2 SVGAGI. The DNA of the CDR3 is TGTGCCAGCAGTTACTCGCCCGGCAGCCCAGAGACCCAGTACTTC. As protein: CASSYSPGSPETQYF.

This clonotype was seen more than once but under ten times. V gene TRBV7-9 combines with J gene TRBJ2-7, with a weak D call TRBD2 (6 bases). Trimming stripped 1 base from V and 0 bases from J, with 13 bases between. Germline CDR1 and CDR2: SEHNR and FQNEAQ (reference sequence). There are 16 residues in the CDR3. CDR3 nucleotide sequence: TGTGCCAGCAGCTTAGTGGGACTCGAGAGCTCCTACGAGCAGTACTTC. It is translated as CASSLVGLESSYEQYF. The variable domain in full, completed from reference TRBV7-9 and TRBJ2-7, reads DTGVSQNPRHKITKRGQNVTFRCDPISEHNRLYWYRQTLGQGPEFLTYFQNEAQLEKSRLLSDRFSAERPKGSFSTLEIQRTEQGDSAMYLCASSLVGLESSYEQYFGPGTRLTVT.

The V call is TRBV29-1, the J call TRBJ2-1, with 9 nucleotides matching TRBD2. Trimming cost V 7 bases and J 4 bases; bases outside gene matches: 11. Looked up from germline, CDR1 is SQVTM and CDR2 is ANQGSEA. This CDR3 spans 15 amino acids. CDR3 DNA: TGCAGCGAGATGGGAACTAGCGGGTCATACAATGAGCAGTTCTTC. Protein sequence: CSEMGTSGSYNEQFF.

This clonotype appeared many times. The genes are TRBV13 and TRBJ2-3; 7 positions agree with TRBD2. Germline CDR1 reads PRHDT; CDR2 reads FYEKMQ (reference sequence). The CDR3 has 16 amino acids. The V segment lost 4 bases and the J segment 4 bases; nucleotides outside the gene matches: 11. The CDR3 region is CASSSARLAAPDTQYF. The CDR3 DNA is TGTGCCAGCAGCTCCGCCCGGCTAGCGGCGCCAGATACGCAGTATTTT.

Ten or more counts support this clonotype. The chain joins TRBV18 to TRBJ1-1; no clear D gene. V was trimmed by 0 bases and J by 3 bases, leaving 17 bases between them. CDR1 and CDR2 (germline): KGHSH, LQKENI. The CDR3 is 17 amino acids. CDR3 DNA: TGTGCCAGCTCACCACCTAATGTTGGGCCGTTAGACACTGAAGCTTTCTTT. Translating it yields CASSPPNVGPLDTEAFF.

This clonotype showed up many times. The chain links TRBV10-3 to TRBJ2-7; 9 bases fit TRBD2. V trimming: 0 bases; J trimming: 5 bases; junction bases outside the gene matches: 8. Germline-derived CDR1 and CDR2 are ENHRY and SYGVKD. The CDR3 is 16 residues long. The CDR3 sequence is CAISESRLAGIHEQYF. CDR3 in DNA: TGTGCCATCAGTGAGTCGAGGCTAGCGGGGATCCACGAGCAGTACTTC.

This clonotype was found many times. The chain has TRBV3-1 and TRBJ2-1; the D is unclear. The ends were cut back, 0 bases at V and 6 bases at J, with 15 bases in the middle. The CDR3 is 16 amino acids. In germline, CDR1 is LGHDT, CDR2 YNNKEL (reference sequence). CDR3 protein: CASSQDWGRLGNEQFF. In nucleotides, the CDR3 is TGTGCCAGCAGCCAAGACTGGGGTAGACTTGGCAATGAGCAGTTCTTC.